This entry is about one T cell receptor (beta chain). The antigen remains undetermined. This sample was included in a study of T cell responses to AZD1222 COVID-19 vaccine. Points from the study as a whole: Per reports, nearly half of all spike-specific TCRs target regions that are unmutated in variants. CD4 TCRs covered the whole spike, strongest at regions 160-218 and 743-854. Clonal diversity was possibly underestimated, and white British individuals and females predominated among donors.

V lost 3 bases to trimming and J lost 5 bases; unmatched junction nucleotides: 3. The CDR3 consists of 13 residues. The germline gives CDR1 SEHNR, CDR2 FQNEAQ (reference sequence). Sequencing was performed with immunoSEQ multiplex PCR; in TCRdb, only in-frame clones are kept and a portion is missing. The sample has 150,000 or so clones, 70% to 90% seen once. The origin of this receptor is an adult in good health. This chain links TRBV7-9 with TRBJ2-7; 8 nucleotides match TRBD2. Source: peripheral blood, taken on day 0 of AZD1222 vaccination. The CDR3 loop is CASSFRTSHEQYF. The CDR3 coding sequence is TGTGCCAGCAGCTTTCGGACTAGCCACGAGCAGTACTTC.